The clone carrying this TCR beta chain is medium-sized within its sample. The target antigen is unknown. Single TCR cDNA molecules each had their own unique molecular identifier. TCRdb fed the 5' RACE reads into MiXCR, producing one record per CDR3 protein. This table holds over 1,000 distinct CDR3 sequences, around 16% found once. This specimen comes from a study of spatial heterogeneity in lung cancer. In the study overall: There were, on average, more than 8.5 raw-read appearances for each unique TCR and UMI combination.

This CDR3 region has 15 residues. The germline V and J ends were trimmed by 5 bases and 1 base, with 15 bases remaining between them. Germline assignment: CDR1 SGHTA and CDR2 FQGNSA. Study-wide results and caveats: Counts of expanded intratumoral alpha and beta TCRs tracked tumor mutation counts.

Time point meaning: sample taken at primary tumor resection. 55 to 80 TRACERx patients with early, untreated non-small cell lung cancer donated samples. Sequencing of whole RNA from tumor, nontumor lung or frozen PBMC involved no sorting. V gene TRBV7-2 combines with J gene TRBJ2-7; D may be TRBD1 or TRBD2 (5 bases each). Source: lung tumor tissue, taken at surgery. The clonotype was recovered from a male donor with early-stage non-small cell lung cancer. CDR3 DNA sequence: TGTGCCAGCAGCCCCACGGGACCTACATCCTACGAGCAGTACTTC. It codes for CASSPTGPTSYEQYF.